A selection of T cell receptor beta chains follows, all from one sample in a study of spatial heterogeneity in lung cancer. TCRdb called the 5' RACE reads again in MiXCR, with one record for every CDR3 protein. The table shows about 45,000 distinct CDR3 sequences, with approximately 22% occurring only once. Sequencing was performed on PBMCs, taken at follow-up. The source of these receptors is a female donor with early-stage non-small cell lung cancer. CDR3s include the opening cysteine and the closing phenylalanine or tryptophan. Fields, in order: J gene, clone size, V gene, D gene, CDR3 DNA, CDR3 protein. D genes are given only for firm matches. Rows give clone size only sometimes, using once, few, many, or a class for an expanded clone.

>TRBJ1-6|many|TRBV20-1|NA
TGCAGTGCTAGAGCGTCGCAGGCGGGTTATAATTCACCCCTCCACTTT
CSARASQAGYNSPLHF
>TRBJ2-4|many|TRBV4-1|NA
TGCGCCAGCAGCCAAGGGGGCCTAGCCAAAAACATTCAGTACTTC
CASSQGGLAKNIQYF
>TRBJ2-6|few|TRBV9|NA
TGTGCCAGCAGCGCTGGAATTGGCTCTGGGGCCAACGTCCTGACTTTC
CASSAGIGSGANVLTF
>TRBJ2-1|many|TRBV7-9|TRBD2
TGTGCCAGCAGGCCACTAGCGGAGGGGGAGCAGTTCTTC
CASRPLAEGEQFF
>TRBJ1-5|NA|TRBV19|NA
TGTGCCAGTAGCTGGGTGGGGGCTGGTCAGCCCCAGCATTTT
CASSWVGAGQPQHF
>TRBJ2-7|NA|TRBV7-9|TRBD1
TGTGCCAGCAGCCCAGACTCGGGACAGGGACGGTCCTACGAGCAGTACTTC
CASSPDSGQGRSYEQYF
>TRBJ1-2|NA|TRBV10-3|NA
TGTGCCATCAGTGGCAGAACGCACTATGGCTACACCTTC
CAISGRTHYGYTF
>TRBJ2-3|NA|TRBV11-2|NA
TGTGCCAGCAGCTTAGATCCCGGGCTGGATACGCAGTATTTT
CASSLDPGLDTQYF
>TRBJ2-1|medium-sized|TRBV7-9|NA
TGTGCCAGCAGCCCCGGGAGAAGCTCCTACAATGAGCAGTTCTTC
CASSPGRSSYNEQFF
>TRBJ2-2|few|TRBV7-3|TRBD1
TGTGCCAGCAGCCCGGGGACAGGGCGAGTCGGGGAGCTGTTTTTT
CASSPGTGRVGELFF
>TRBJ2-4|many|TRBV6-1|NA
TGTGCCAGCAGGGAGTCAGCCAAAAACATTCAGTACTTC
CASRESAKNIQYF
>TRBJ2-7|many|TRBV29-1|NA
TGCAGCGTTGGGGATTCCTTCTACGAGCAGTACTTC
CSVGDSFYEQYF
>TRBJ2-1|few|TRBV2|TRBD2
TGTGCCAGCACGAGACTAGCGGGGGGGCTAGGGAATGAGCAGTTCTTC
CASTRLAGGLGNEQFF
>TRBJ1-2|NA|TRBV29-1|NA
TGCAGCGTTGAAGACTCTGGCTATGGCTACACCTTC
CSVEDSGYGYTF
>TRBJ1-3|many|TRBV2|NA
TGTGCCAGCACAGTGGACCCTACAGGAAACACCATATATTTT
CASTVDPTGNTIYF
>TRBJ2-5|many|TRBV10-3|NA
TGTGCCATCTCGTCGGGACAAGAGACCCAGTACTTC
CAISSGQETQYF
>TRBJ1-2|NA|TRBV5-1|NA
TGCGCCAGCGACAGATTTGGCTACACCTTC
CASDRFGYTF
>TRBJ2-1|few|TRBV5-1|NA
TGCGCCAGCAGCTTGGCCCTCGCGGTCCACAATGAGCAGTTCTTC
CASSLALAVHNEQFF
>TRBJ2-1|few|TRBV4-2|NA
TGTGCCAGCAGCCAAGAAGAGATCAGGGTTGGTGAGCAGTTCTTC
CASSQEEIRVGEQFF
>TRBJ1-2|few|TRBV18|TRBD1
TGTGCCAGCTCCCCGGACAGGGACCATGGCTACACCTTC
CASSPDRDHGYTF
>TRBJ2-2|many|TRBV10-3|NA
TGTGCCATCAGTGAAGACACCGGGGAGCTGTTTTTT
CAISEDTGELFF
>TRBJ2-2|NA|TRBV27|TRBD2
TGTGCCAGCAGTCCCCTAGTAGCGGGAGGGTTCGGGGAGCTGTTTTTT
CASSPLVAGGFGELFF
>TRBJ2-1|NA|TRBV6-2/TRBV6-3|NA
TGTGCCATCGAGCCCGGCGCGAGCTCCTACAATGAGCAGTTCTTC
CAIEPGASSYNEQFF
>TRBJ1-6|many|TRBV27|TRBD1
TGTGCCAGCAGTTTATTGACCCCGGGACAGGGCAGGTCACCCCTCCACTTT
CASSLLTPGQGRSPLHF
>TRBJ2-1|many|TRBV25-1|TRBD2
TGTGCCAGCAGTAGGCAAGGCGGGAGGAATGAGCAGTTCTTC
CASSRQGGRNEQFF
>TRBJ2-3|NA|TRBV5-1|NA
TGCGCCAGCAGCCCCCCCACTAGCAGATCCACAGATACGCAGTATTTT
CASSPPTSRSTDTQYF
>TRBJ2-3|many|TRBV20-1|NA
TGCAGTGCTAGAGTAGGGGGAGCTAGCACAGATACGCAGTATTTT
CSARVGGASTDTQYF
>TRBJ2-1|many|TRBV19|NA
TGTGCCACCCTCCCGGCTGGGGATTACAATGAGCAGTTCTTC
CATLPAGDYNEQFF
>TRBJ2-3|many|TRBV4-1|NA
TGCGCCAGCAGCCCCGCGGGGCACATGAAAGATACGCAGTATTTT
CASSPAGHMKDTQYF
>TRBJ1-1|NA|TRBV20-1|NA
TGCAGTGCCAGAGGGTCCGCCGGGCCCTTCTTT
CSARGSAGPFF
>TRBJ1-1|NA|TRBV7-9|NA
TGTGCCAGCAGCTGGCCGAACACTGAAGCTTTCTTT
CASSWPNTEAFF
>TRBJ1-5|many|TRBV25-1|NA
TGTGCCAGCAGTGAATACGGAGGGTATCAGCCCCAGCATTTT
CASSEYGGYQPQHF
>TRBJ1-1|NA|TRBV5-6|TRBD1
TGTGCCAGCAGGAAACAGGGGGGGTACACTGAAGCTTTCTTT
CASRKQGGYTEAFF
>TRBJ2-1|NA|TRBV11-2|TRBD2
TGTGCCAGCAGCTTAGCCCTCGGCGGGGGGGCCAATGAGCAGTTCTTC
CASSLALGGGANEQFF
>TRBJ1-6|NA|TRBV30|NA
TGTGCCGGTACAGGGACCAATAATTCACCCCTCCACTTT
CAGTGTNNSPLHF
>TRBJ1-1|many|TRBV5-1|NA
TGCGCCAGCAGCTTCGGGGGGAACACTGAAGCTTTCTTT
CASSFGGNTEAFF
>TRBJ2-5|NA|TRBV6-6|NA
TGTGCCAGCAGTTACGGCGCGGCCGGGGGACAAGAGACCCAGTACTTC
CASSYGAAGGQETQYF
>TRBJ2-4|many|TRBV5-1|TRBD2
TGCGCCAGCAGCTTGACTAGCGGGGACCTGGGGATTCAGTACTTC
CASSLTSGDLGIQYF